This T cell receptor beta chain was identified during a study of blood T cell repertoires in COVID-19. At the level of the study: The analysed material was cDNA or gDNA that came from T cells, B-cell-depleted T cells, or PBMCs.

V gave up 10 bases and J gave up 8 bases, with 11 bases separating them. This CDR3 is 10 amino acids long. Germline CDR1 and CDR2: LNHDA and SQIVND (reference sequence). Original handling: For nucleated cells, counts were estimated from reference gene primer amplification. Assay used: immunoSEQ multiplex PCR; TCRdb lists only in-frame clones, some missing. The D gene and trimming were derived from the DNA, and the V and J assignments and clone size from that table. Of 200,000 to 300,000 clones in the sample, 88% are singletons; the top ten hold roughly 3.9%. The V gene is TRBV19, the J gene TRBJ1-1; D uncertain. The sequence was collected from a man aged 60 to 69 who had recovered from COVID-19. Sequenced sample: peripheral blood. Here the CDR3 reads CATLDGEAFF. The DNA for the CDR3 is TGTGCCACCCTAGACGGCGAAGCTTTCTTT.